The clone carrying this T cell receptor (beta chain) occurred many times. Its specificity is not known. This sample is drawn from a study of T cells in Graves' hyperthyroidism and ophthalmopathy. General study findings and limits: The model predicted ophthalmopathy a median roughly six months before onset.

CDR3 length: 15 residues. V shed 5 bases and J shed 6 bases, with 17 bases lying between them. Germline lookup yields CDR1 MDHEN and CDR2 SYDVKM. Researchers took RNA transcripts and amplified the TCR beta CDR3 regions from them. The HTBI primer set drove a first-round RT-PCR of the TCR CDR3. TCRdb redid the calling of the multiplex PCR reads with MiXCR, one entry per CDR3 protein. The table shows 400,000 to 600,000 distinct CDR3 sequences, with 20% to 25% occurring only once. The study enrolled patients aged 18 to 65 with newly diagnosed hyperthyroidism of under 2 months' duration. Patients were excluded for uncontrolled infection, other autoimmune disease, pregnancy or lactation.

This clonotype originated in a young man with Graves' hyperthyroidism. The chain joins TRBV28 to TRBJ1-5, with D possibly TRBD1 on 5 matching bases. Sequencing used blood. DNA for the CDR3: TGTGCCAGCAGTCCGACAGTTGGCGCGGGTCAGCCCCAGCATTTT. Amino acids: CASSPTVGAGQPQHF.